This T cell receptor beta chain was captured in a study of cytomegalovirus exposure and HLA in healthy donors. The CDR3 is 19 amino acids. Study-level results: Later analysis identified a missense DCLRE1C variant that was linked to TCR beta V- and J-gene trimming.

A remark on this clone: The antigen is unknown.

PCR was performed using 60 Vbeta and 13 Jbeta primers. The repertoire was sequenced with immunoSEQ multiplex PCR; TCRdb's copy has only in-frame clones and lacks some. In total, the table holds 160,000 or so clones. Input material: PBMCs. This TCR came from a man aged 25 to 45 in good health and CMV-seronegative. J is TRBJ2-1 and V is TRBV21-1; the D call TRBD2 from the table was never checked on the DNA. TRBV21-1 has pseudogene status. The CDR3 sequence: CASSLGGREVILTYNEQFF. The DNA of the CDR3 is TGTGCCAGCAGCCTAGGAGGGCGGGAGGTAATCCTTACCTACAATGAGCAGTTCTTC.